This T cell receptor (beta chain) was recorded in a study of Ad26.COV2.S vaccination and SARS-CoV-2 variants. The CDR3 contains 14 residues. CDR1 is SGHRS, CDR2 YFSETQ, per germline. V lost 5 bases to trimming and J lost 2 bases, with 11 bases between them. Treatment reported: 19 received Ad26.COV2.S at low or high dose, single or two shots; roughly 5 received placebo; per-sample allocation not given. Sample collection was performed on day 63 after the first vaccine or placebo injection. In its sample, this clone was seen once. Measured with immunoSEQ multiplex PCR; TCRdb has only the in-frame clones, and not every one. This table holds about 280,000 clones, approximately 89% found once.

The genes are TRBV5-1 and TRBJ1-3; perhaps TRBD1 as D (6 bases). The TCR originated in a person between 18 and 60 years old who received the Ad26.COV2.S COVID-19 vaccine or a placebo. The sample in question was peripheral blood, obtained in a trial of Ad26.COV2.S vaccine versus placebo. CDR3 nucleotide sequence: TGCGCCAGCAGGTCTCGGACAGCTGGAAACACCATATATTTT. This sequence encodes CASRSRTAGNTIYF.